This passage covers 21 T cell receptor beta chains from one sample sequenced in a study of blood T cell repertoires in COVID-19. TCRdb's table, derived via immunoSEQ multiplex PCR, lists solely in-frame clones and lacks some. The sample holds roughly 500,000 clones, approximately 91% seen once. Specimen: PBMCs or T cells enriched from blood (not recorded which). The receptor source for this set is a woman in her sixties who had recovered from COVID-19.

The chain recombines TRBV13 with TRBJ2-3; TRBD2 matches 11 bases. The CDR3 sequence is 16 residues long. After removal of 0 bases from V and 2 bases from J, the junction contained 1 base not matched to a gene. The germline V gene has CDR1 PRHDT and CDR2 FYEKMQ (reference sequence). CDR3 bases: TGTGCCAGCAGCTTAGGACTAGCGGGGGTCACAGATACGCAGTATTTT. Amino acid sequence: CASSLGLAGVTDTQYF.

V gene TRBV6-5 combines with J gene TRBJ1-3; D is unclear. Germline V gene data show CDR1 as MNHEY and CDR2 as SVGAGI. The CDR3 contains 14 residues. Trimming removed 11 bases from V and 0 bases from J, with 14 bases in between. This CDR3 reads CAGGLGSSGNTIYF. CDR3 coding DNA: TGTGCCGGAGGACTGGGTAGCTCTGGAAACACCATATATTTT.

The chain carries TRBV7-2 and TRBJ2-1; no clear D gene. Trimming cost V 1 base and J 9 bases, with 13 bases left between them. Germline CDR1 is SGHTA and CDR2 is FQGNSA. The CDR3 has 14 amino acids. CDR3: CASSLGLGNSEQFF. The CDR3 nucleotides are TGTGCCAGCAGCTTAGGCCTGGGCAACAGTGAGCAGTTCTTC.

In this sample, this clone turned up once. The chain uses TRBV3-1 (or the pseudogene TRBV3-2) and TRBJ2-1; 15 bases are shared with TRBD2. The germline V gene has CDR1 LGHDT and CDR2 YNNKEL (reference sequence). The CDR3 sequence is 17 residues long. After removal of 7 bases from V and 6 bases from J, the junction contained 10 bases not matched to a gene. In DNA form, the CDR3 reads TGTGCCAGCACCAAGGGGACTAGCGGGGGGTGGAGCAATGAGCAGTTCTTC. This codes for CASTKGTSGGWSNEQFF.

The gene calls are TRBV2 and TRBJ1-1; 7 positions match TRBD1. The junction had 6 bases not matched to a gene; V was cut back by 5 bases and J by 0 bases. There are 15 residues in the CDR3. Germline-derived CDR1 and CDR2 are SNHLY and FYNNEI. As DNA, the CDR3 is TGTGCCAGCAGTCATCTACAGGGGATGAACACTGAAGCTTTCTTT. As protein: CASSHLQGMNTEAFF.

The CDR3 nucleotides are TGTGCGTCCGGTGAGGGCACAGTTAAAAGGGGCTACACCTTC. Protein sequence: CASGEGTVKRGYTF. The rearrangement uses TRBV7-2 and TRBJ1-2; no definite D call. The CDR3 is 14 residues long. CDR1 SGHTA and CDR2 FQGNSA come from the germline V gene.

CDR3 DNA: TGTGCCAGCCGCACCGGGAACTCCTATAATTCACCCCTCCACTTT. Protein sequence: CASRTGNSYNSPLHF. The genes are TRBV27 and TRBJ1-6; no definite D call. The CDR3 consists of 15 residues. The germline V and J ends were trimmed by 8 bases and 0 bases, with 11 bases remaining between them. CDR1 MNHEY and CDR2 SMNVEV come from the germline V gene (reference sequence).

The CDR3 protein is CASSPGQGFGYTF. In DNA, the CDR3 is TGTGCCAGCAGCCCCGGACAGGGGTTTGGCTACACCTTC. J is TRBJ1-2 and V is TRBV6-5; 9 bases are a match to TRBD1. V lost 6 bases to trimming and J lost 7 bases; unmatched junction nucleotides: 6. CDR3 length: 13 residues. Germline V gene sequence: CDR1 MNHEY, CDR2 SVGAGI.

The gene calls are TRBV12-5 and TRBJ2-1, with 7 bases fitting TRBD1. Germline-derived CDR1 and CDR2 are LGHNT and FRNRAP. V lost 0 bases, J lost 15 bases, and 14 bases stayed unmatched. CDR3 length: 15 residues. CDR3 in DNA: TGTGCTAGTGGTTTGGTTGAGGGGGCCCCCTCAGGGTTGTTCTTC. Its translation: CASGLVEGAPSGLFF.

The rearrangement links TRBV3-1 (or the pseudogene TRBV3-2) to TRBJ1-1, with 10 bases lining up with TRBD1. Germline CDR1 LGHDT, CDR2 YNNKEL (reference sequence). V shed 6 bases and J 1 base; nucleotides not matched to a gene: 5. CDR3 length: 15 residues. The CDR3 here is CASRAGTGANTEAFF. The DNA of the CDR3 is TGTGCCAGCAGAGCGGGGACAGGGGCGAACACTGAAGCTTTCTTT.

The V and J genes are TRBV18 and TRBJ2-3; 9 nucleotides agree with TRBD1. Germline V gene lookup returns CDR1 KGHSH and CDR2 LQKENI. This CDR3 is 15 amino acids long. Trimming removed 3 bases from V and 5 bases from J; junction bases left unmatched: 6. CDR3 sequence reads: CASSPSGTGRDTQYF. The CDR3 region has the DNA TGTGCCAGCTCACCTTCCGGGACAGGGAGAGATACGCAGTATTTT.

With respect to this clone: This CDR3 is also generated by other DNA sequences in the sample. This chain uses TRBV6-5 with TRBJ2-3; D is ambiguous. The germline V and J ends were trimmed by 0 bases and 0 bases, with 4 bases remaining between them. Germline values: CDR1 MNHEY, CDR2 SVGAGI. The CDR3 loop spans 14 amino acids. The CDR3 here is CASSYSRSTDTQYF. CDR3 nucleotide sequence: TGTGCCAGCAGTTACTCGCGTAGCACAGATACGCAGTATTTT.

This chain joins TRBV6-5 and TRBJ2-7; no clear D gene. Germline lookup yields CDR1 MNHEY and CDR2 SVGAGI. V shed 2 bases and J shed 0 bases, with 8 bases lying between them. The CDR3 length is 14 residues. The CDR3 coding sequence is TGTGCCAGCAGTTACGACGGAGTCTCCTACGAGCAGTACGTC. Its protein product is CASSYDGVSYEQYV.

The chain combines TRBV18 with TRBJ1-2; TRBD1 aligns across 7 bases. From germline, CDR1 is KGHSH and CDR2 LQKENI. With V trimmed by 3 bases and J by 3 bases, 4 bases remained unmatched. The CDR3 consists of 14 residues. CDR3 protein: CASSPRTGDYGYTF. The CDR3 DNA reads as TGTGCCAGCTCACCGCGAACAGGGGACTATGGCTACACCTTC.

The chain combines TRBV4-1 with TRBJ1-4, with D unresolved. The V gene's germline CDR1 is MGHRA and CDR2 YSYEKL. This CDR3 has 13 amino acids. V lost 1 base and J lost 8, with 8 bases in between. CDR3 in DNA: TGCGCCAGCAGCCAAGGACAAAAAGAAAAACTGTTTTTT. Amino acids: CASSQGQKEKLFF.

V gene TRBV27 combines with J gene TRBJ1-1, with D uncertain. The CDR3 is made up of 11 amino acids. V lost 5 bases and J lost 8, with 9 bases in between. CDR1 MNHEY and CDR2 SMNVEV come from the germline V gene (reference sequence). The chain's CDR3 is CASSEGGEAFF. CDR3 coding DNA: TGTGCCAGCAGTGAAGGAGGAGAAGCTTTCTTT.

The rearrangement links TRBV28 to TRBJ2-7, with 8 positions matching TRBD1. The CDR3 length is 13 residues. CDR1 MDHEN and CDR2 SYDVKM come from the germline V gene. J was trimmed by 7 bases and V by 5 bases; bases with no gene match: 7. For the CDR3, the DNA is TGTGCCAGCAGTCCCCAGGGGGCGAGTGAGCAGTACGTC. Protein sequence: CASSPQGASEQYV.

The J gene is TRBJ2-2, the V gene TRBV10-3, with 10 nucleotides matching TRBD2. The CDR3 has 17 amino acids. V shed 8 bases and J 2 bases; nucleotides not matched to a gene: 11. Germline CDR1 and CDR2: ENHRY and SYGVKD. CDR3 in amino acids: CAIRQYSGGNNTGELFF. In nucleotides, the CDR3 is TGTGCCATCCGCCAATATAGCGGGGGGAATAACACCGGGGAGCTGTTTTTT.

This sequence joins TRBV7-9 and TRBJ2-3, with 7 bases identical to TRBD2. Germline CDR1 and CDR2: SEHNR and FQNEAQ (reference sequence). The CDR3 is made up of 15 amino acids. After removal of 3 bases from V and 0 bases from J, the junction contained 3 bases not matched to a gene. The CDR3 is CASSFPAGSTDTQYF. CDR3 DNA: TGTGCCAGCAGCTTTCCAGCGGGGAGCACAGATACGCAGTATTTT.

V is TRBV9 and J is TRBJ2-2; maybe TRBD2 (5 bases). Trimming took 3 bases from V and 1 from J, leaving 7 bases between them. Germline lookup yields CDR1 SGDLS and CDR2 YYNGEE. The CDR3 loop spans 14 amino acids. The CDR3: CASSAGGNTGELFF. CDR3 bases: TGTGCCAGCAGCGCCGGAGGGAACACCGGGGAGCTGTTTTTT.

This sequence joins TRBV2 and TRBJ2-1; 10 bases are a match to TRBD2. The CDR3 is 21 amino acids. Germline assignment: CDR1 SNHLY and CDR2 FYNNEI. V shed 2 bases and J 6 bases; nucleotides not matched to a gene: 22. In nucleotides, the CDR3 is TGTGCCAGCAGTGAACCGAACGGACCAAGGCCGAGCGGGGGGGCCGGCAATGAGCAGTTCTTC. This sequence encodes CASSEPNGPRPSGGAGNEQFF.